This T cell receptor (beta chain) was found in a study of cytomegalovirus exposure and HLA in healthy donors. Study findings and constraints: There were a few CMV-associated chains whose specificity for CMV antigens was confirmed in vitro.

Germline V gene data show CDR1 as SGHNT and CDR2 as YYREEE (reference sequence). The CDR3 has 13 amino acids. Between the trimmed V and J ends, which lost 4 bases and 6 bases, there was a span of 11 bases. This PCR relied on a set of 60 Vbeta primers and 13 Jbeta primers. Generated by immunoSEQ multiplex PCR, the TCRdb table keeps only in-frame clones and is missing some. The sample shows around 190,000 clones, about 88% of them seen only once. Concerning this clone: Its antigen is still unknown.

This receptor was obtained from a woman aged 25 to 39 in good health and CMV-seronegative. Sequencing used PBMCs. This chain uses TRBV5-4 with TRBJ1-5; possibly TRBD1 for D (5 bases). The CDR3 DNA sequence: TGTGCCAGCAGCCAGGGAATAGGTCAGCCCCAGCATTTT. Translation gives CASSQGIGQPQHF. The variable domain in full, completed from reference TRBV5-4 and TRBJ1-5, reads ETGVTQSPTHLIKTRGQQVTLRCSSQSGHNTVSWYQQALGQGPQFIFQYYREEENGRGNFPPRFSGLQFPNYSSELNVNALELDDSALYLCASSQGIGQPQHFGDGTRLSIL.